This T cell receptor beta chain was documented in a study of blood T cell repertoires in COVID-19. Looking at the study overall: From T cells, B-cell-depleted T cells, or PBMCs came the material, which was cDNA or gDNA.

Looked up from germline, CDR1 is LGHNA and CDR2 is YSLEER. The CDR3 totals 15 residues. V lost 6 bases and J lost 4; bases outside the gene matches: 9. Using immunoSEQ multiplex PCR, the repertoire was profiled, and TCRdb retains in-frame clones only, with some absent. The table records a few hundred thousand clones, about 89% of them present only once. The source of this sequence is a man aged 35 to 55 who had recovered from COVID-19. Sequencing was done on a sample of peripheral blood. This chain links TRBV4-3 with TRBJ2-5; 9 positions match TRBD1. The CDR3, as DNA: TGCGCCAGCAGTTATAACAGGGGGCGCGGAGAGACCCAGTACTTC. Amino acids: CASSYNRGRGETQYF.